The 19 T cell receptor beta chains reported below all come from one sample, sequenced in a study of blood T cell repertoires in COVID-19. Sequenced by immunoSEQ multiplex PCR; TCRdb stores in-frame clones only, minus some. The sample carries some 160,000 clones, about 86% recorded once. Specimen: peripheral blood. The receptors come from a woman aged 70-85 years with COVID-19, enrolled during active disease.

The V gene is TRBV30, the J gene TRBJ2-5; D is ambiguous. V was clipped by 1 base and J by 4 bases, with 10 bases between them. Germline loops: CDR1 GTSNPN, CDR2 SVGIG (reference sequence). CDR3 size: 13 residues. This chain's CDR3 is CAWSGLLAETQYF. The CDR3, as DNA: TGTGCCTGGAGTGGGCTGCTTGCAGAGACCCAGTACTTC.

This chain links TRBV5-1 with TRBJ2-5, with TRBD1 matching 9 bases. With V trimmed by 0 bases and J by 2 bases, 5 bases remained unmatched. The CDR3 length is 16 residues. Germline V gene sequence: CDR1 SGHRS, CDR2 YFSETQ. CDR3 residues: CASSLALGTGQETQYF. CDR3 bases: TGCGCCAGCAGCTTGGCCCTCGGGACAGGGCAAGAGACCCAGTACTTC.

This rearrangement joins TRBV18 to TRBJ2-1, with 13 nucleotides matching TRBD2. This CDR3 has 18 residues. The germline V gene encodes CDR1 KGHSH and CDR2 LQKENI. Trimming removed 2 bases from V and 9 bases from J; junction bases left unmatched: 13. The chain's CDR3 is CASSPSWTSGGGYGEQFF. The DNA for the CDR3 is TGTGCCAGCTCACCATCGTGGACTAGCGGGGGTGGCTATGGTGAGCAGTTCTTC.

CDR3 sequence (DNA): TGTGCCAGCAGTGAGACGGCAGGGGCCTCCTACGAGCAGTACTTC. It translates to CASSETAGASYEQYF. This rearrangement joins TRBV6-4 to TRBJ2-7; D possibly corresponds to TRBD1 (6 bases). V was clipped by 3 bases and J by 0 bases, with 12 bases between them. This CDR3 has 15 amino acids. Germline V gene sequence: CDR1 MRHNA, CDR2 SNTAGT.

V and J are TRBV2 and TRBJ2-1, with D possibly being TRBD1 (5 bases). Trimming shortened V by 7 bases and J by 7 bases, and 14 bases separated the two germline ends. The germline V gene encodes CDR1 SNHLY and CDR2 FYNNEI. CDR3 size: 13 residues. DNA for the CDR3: TGTGCCAGCACTCTTCAGGGTAGTAATGAGCAGTTCTTC. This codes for CASTLQGSNEQFF.

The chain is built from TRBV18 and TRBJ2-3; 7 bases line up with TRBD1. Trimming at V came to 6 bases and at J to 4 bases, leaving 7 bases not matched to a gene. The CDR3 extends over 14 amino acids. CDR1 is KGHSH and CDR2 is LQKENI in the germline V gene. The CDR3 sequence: CASSNRGRSDTQYF. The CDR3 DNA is TGTGCCAGCTCCAACAGGGGTAGGTCAGATACGCAGTATTTT.

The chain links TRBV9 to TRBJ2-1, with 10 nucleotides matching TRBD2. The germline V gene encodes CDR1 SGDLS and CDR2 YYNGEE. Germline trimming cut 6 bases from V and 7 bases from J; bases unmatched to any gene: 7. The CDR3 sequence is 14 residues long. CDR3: CASTTSGVGNEQFF. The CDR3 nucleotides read TGTGCCAGCACCACTAGCGGGGTTGGGAATGAGCAGTTCTTC.

The CDR3 DNA reads TGTGCCAGCAGCCCGCGACAGGGGGAGGGAAACATTCAGTACTTC. Its translation is CASSPRQGEGNIQYF. The chain links TRBV9 to TRBJ2-4; 9 nucleotides match TRBD1. Germline V gene sequence: CDR1 SGDLS, CDR2 YYNGEE. Unmatched junction bases numbered 8, after V lost 4 bases and J lost 6 bases. This CDR3 is 15 amino acids long.

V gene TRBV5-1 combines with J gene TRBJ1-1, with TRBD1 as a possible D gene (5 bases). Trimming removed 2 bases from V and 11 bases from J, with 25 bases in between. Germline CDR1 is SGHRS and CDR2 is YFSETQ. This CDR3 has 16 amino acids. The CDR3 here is CASSLAGIWGRTAAFF. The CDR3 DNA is TGCGCCAGCAGCTTAGCGGGGATTTGGGGCCGTACCGCTGCTTTCTTT.

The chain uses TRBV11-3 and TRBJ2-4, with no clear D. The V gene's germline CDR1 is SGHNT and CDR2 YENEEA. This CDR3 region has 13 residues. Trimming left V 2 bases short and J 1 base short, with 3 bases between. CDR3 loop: CASSLSAKNIQYF. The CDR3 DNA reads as TGTGCCAGCAGCTTATCTGCCAAAAACATTCAGTACTTC.

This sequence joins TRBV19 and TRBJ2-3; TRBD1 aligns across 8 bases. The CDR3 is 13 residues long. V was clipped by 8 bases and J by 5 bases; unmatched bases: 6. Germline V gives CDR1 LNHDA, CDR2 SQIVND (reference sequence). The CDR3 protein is CASSRGQGDTQYF. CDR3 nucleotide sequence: TGTGCCAGTTCCAGGGGGCAGGGAGATACGCAGTATTTT.

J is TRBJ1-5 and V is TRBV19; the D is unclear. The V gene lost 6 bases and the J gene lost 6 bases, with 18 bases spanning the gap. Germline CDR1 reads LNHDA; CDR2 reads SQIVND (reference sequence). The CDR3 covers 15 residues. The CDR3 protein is CASRNGGSRGQPQHF. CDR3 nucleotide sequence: TGTGCCAGTAGAAACGGAGGCAGCCGCGGTCAGCCCCAGCATTTT.

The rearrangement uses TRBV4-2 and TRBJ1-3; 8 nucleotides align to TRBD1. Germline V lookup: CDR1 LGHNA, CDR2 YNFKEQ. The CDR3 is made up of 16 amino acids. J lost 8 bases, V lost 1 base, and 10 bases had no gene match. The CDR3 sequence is CASSQGPQGAADTIYF. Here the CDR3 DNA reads TGTGCCAGCAGCCAAGGTCCCCAGGGGGCGGCGGACACCATATATTTT.

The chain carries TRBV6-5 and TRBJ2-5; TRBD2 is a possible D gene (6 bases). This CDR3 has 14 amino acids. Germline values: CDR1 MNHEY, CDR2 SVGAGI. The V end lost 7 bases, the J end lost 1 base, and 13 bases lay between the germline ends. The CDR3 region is CASKMGTPQETQYF. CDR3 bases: TGTGCCAGCAAAATGGGGACTCCCCAAGAGACCCAGTACTTC.

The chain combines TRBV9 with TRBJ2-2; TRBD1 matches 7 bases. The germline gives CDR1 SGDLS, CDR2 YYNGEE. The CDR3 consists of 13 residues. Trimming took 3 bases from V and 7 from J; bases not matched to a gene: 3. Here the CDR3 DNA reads TGTGCCAGCAGCGGACAGGGCTTCGGGGAGCTGTTTTTT. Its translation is CASSGQGFGELFF.

The CDR3 DNA follows: TGTGCCAGCAGTGAGACCCCCGGACAGGGGGAAGCTTTCTTT. Encoded protein: CASSETPGQGEAFF. The chain couples TRBV2 to TRBJ1-1; 9 bases line up with TRBD1. The V segment lost 3 bases and the J segment 8 bases; nucleotides outside the gene matches: 7. The V gene's germline CDR1 is SNHLY and CDR2 FYNNEI. This CDR3 has 14 residues.

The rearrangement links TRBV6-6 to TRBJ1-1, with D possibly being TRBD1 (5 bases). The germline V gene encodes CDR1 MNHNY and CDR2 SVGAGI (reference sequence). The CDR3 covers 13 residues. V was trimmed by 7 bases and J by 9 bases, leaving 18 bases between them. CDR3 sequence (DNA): TGTGCCAGCATCGTGGGGGGGGACGCTAAAGCTTTCTTT. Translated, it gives CASIVGGDAKAFF.

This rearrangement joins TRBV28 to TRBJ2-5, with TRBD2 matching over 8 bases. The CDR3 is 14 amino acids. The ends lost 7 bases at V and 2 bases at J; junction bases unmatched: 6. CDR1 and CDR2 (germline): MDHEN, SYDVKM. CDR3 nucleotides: TGTGCCAGCATCTCTACTAGCGGACAAGAGACCCAGTACTTC. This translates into CASISTSGQETQYF.

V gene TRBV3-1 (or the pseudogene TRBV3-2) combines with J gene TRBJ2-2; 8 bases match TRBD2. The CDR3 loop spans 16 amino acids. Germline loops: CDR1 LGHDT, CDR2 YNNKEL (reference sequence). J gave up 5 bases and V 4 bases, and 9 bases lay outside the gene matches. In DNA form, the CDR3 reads TGTGCCAGCAGCCCCAGCAGCGGGGGAAGGACCGGGGAGCTGTTTTTT. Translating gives CASSPSSGGRTGELFF.